This TCR beta chain derives from a study of cytomegalovirus exposure and HLA in healthy donors. With V trimmed by 3 bases and J by 2 bases, 7 bases remained unmatched. CDR1 is KGHSH, CDR2 LQKENI, per germline. The CDR3 consists of 16 residues. The PCR employed 60 Vbeta primers together with 13 Jbeta primers. The table came from immunoSEQ multiplex PCR; TCRdb's copy has only in-frame clones and leaves some out. This sample has about 68,000 clones, with 80% to 90% found just once. The sequence was obtained from a human donor in good health. Sequencing used PBMCs. This chain uses TRBV18 with TRBJ2-3; 8 bases agree with TRBD1. Here the CDR3 reads CASSPETGVPTDTQYF. The CDR3 nucleotides read TGTGCCAGCTCACCCGAGACAGGGGTGCCCACAGATACGCAGTATTTT.